The 21 T cell receptor beta chains given below trace back to one sample, sequenced in a study of blood T cells in healthy people across ages. Primed by a sample-barcoded 5' primer and a J-beta primer mix, a second PCR proceeded for about 6 to 11 cycles. MiXCR, run by TCRdb on the 5' RACE reads, gives a single entry per CDR3 protein. The data show around 820,000 distinct CDR3 sequences, just under 25% seen once. These records were also assigned to another study, of T cells of mothers and their children.

Sequencing input: blood. All receptors derive from a boy younger than 18 in good health.

This clonotype has only a few counts. The chain joins TRBV27 to TRBJ2-5; no reliable D call. The CDR3 is 13 residues long. The V end lost 2 bases, the J end lost 7 bases, and 11 bases lay between the germline ends. The V gene's germline CDR1 is MNHEY and CDR2 SMNVEV (reference sequence). The CDR3 region is CASSLAAIGTQYF. The DNA of the CDR3 is TGTGCCAGCAGTTTAGCGGCTATTGGGACCCAGTACTTC.

Note on this clonotype: The junction departs from the called germline gene at one end, perhaps through a read error. The chain links TRBV4-2 to TRBJ2-1; D is ambiguous. Germline CDR1 LGHNA, CDR2 YNFKEQ. The CDR3 runs 15 residues. DNA of the CDR3: TGTGCCGGCAGCCAAGATTTTGGCAGTAGCAATGAGCAGTTCTTC. Encoded protein: CAGSQDFGSSNEQFF.

V is TRBV20-1 and J is TRBJ2-5; unclear D gene. The closer fit of TRBJ2-7 to the DNA end suggests the J call may be wrong. The CDR3 has 14 amino acids. Per the germline V gene, CDR1 is DFQATT and CDR2 is SNEGSKA (reference sequence). The CDR3 DNA reads as TGCAGTGCTACAAGGACGCTGGGGTCCTACGAGCAGTACTTC. Its protein is CSATRTLGSYEQYF.

This clonotype was detected a few times. The rearrangement joins TRBV29-1 to TRBJ2-7; 9 bases fit TRBD1. Germline trimming cut 6 bases from V and 3 bases from J; bases unmatched to any gene: 6. CDR1 and CDR2 from the germline V gene are SQVTM and ANQGSEA. The CDR3 loop spans 13 amino acids. CDR3 sequence (DNA): TGCAGCGTAAGGACAGGGGCGGACTACGAGCAGTACTTC. This gives the protein CSVRTGADYEQYF.

There are a few counts of this clonotype. The rearrangement links TRBV7-3 to TRBJ2-7; the match to TRBD2 covers 12 bases. The J call could be wrong; TRBJ2-1 is a better fit for the DNA end. Germline V lookup: CDR1 SGHTA, CDR2 FQGTGA. The CDR3 has 16 residues. CDR3 in amino acids: CASSSSGRGEWNEQFF. For the CDR3, the DNA is TGTGCCAGCAGCTCTAGCGGGAGGGGGGAATGGAATGAGCAGTTCTTC.

This clonotype was counted between two and nine times. The rearrangement joins TRBV6-5 to TRBJ2-7; 10 nucleotides align to TRBD2. Trimming took 7 bases from V and 6 from J; bases not matched to a gene: 9. The CDR3 spans 14 residues. CDR1 is MNHEY and CDR2 is SVGAGI in the germline V gene. CDR3 residues: CASTRTSGRFEQYF. CDR3 nucleotide sequence: TGTGCCAGCACCCGGACTAGCGGTCGTTTCGAGCAGTACTTC.

The chain uses TRBV12-3 or TRBV12-4 and TRBJ2-3; D gene unclear. CDR3 length equals 12 residues. The CDR3 is CAGSPGADTQYF. As DNA, the CDR3 is TGTGCTGGCAGCCCGGGTGCGGATACGCAGTATTTT.

This clonotype was seen only a few times. The chain couples TRBV6-2 or TRBV6-3 to TRBJ2-5, with 11 bases that match TRBD1. The DNA end is more similar to TRBJ2-7, so the J call may be wrong. The V gene's germline CDR1 is MNHEY and CDR2 SVGEGT. The CDR3 is 15 amino acids. CDR3 nucleotide sequence: TGTGCCAGCAGTTCCCCGGGACAGGGGGACTACGAGCAGTACTTC. This sequence encodes CASSSPGQGDYEQYF.

The V and J genes are TRBV6-2 or TRBV6-3 and TRBJ2-5, with TRBD1 matching 7 bases. The CDR3 is made up of 12 amino acids. V was pared by 8 bases and J by 5 bases, with 5 bases of the junction left unmatched. From germline, CDR1 is MNHEY and CDR2 SVGEGT. The CDR3 bases are TGTGCCAGCGGAGACAGGGTTGAGACCCAGTACTTC. Protein product: CASGDRVETQYF.

There are a few counts of this clonotype. V usage is TRBV7-8 and J usage is TRBJ2-1, with D tentatively TRBD2 (6 bases). V lost 5 bases to trimming and J lost 8 bases, with 19 bases between them. This CDR3 is 15 amino acids long. Germline-derived CDR1 and CDR2 are SGHVS and FQNEAQ. The CDR3 DNA reads as TGTGCCAGCAGCCTTTTCGGAGGGCCCTCAGATGAGCAGTTCTTC. It yields the protein CASSLFGGPSDEQFF.

This clonotype was seen a few times. V gene TRBV5-1 combines with J gene TRBJ2-7; 10 bases match TRBD2. The CDR3 has 15 residues. Germline lookup yields CDR1 SGHRS and CDR2 YFSETQ. V dropped 4 bases and J dropped 0; count of bases not matched to a gene: 4. The CDR3 loop reads CASSIGLADSYEQYF. The CDR3 DNA reads as TGCGCCAGCAGCATTGGACTAGCGGACTCCTACGAGCAGTACTTC.

J is TRBJ2-2 and V is TRBV20-1; a weak D match, TRBD2 (6 bases). V was trimmed by 0 bases and J by 3 bases, leaving 17 bases between them. The CDR3 is made up of 17 amino acids. Looked up from germline, CDR1 is DFQATT and CDR2 is SNEGSKA (reference sequence). Here the CDR3 reads CSARDSHSGDDTGELFF. CDR3 nucleotide sequence: TGCAGTGCTAGAGATTCTCACTCGGGAGATGACACCGGGGAGCTGTTTTTT.

This clonotype was counted a few times. The chain is built from TRBV9 and TRBJ2-3, with D possibly matching TRBD2 (6 bases). This CDR3 has 15 amino acids. The V gene lost 3 bases and the J gene lost 2 bases, with 13 bases spanning the gap. The V gene's germline CDR1 is SGDLS and CDR2 YYNGEE. The CDR3 reads CASSAGGTYTDTQYF. As DNA, the CDR3 is TGTGCCAGCAGCGCCGGAGGGACTTACACAGATACGCAGTATTTT.

The chain is built from TRBV28 and TRBJ1-2; D is unclear. Trimming left V 5 bases short and J 5 bases short, with 9 bases between. This CDR3 spans 12 amino acids. The germline V gene encodes CDR1 MDHEN and CDR2 SYDVKM. The CDR3 spells CASSSPSYGYTF. DNA for the CDR3: TGTGCCAGCAGTAGCCCCAGTTATGGCTACACCTTC.

The CDR3 sequence is CSVEDRPVLGHGYTF. Here the CDR3 DNA reads TGCAGCGTTGAAGATCGACCCGTTTTGGGCCATGGCTACACCTTC. The chain is built from TRBV29-1 and TRBJ1-2; D is unresolved. Germline V gene lookup returns CDR1 SQVTM and CDR2 ANQGSEA. Trimming shortened V by 0 bases and J by 6 bases, and 17 bases separated the two germline ends. The length of the CDR3 is 15 residues.

The chain recombines TRBV7-8 with TRBJ1-1; 7 bases match TRBD1. V shed 5 bases, J shed 6 bases, and the junction held 9 bases outside the gene matches. The CDR3 sequence is 14 residues long. Germline lookup yields CDR1 SGHVS and CDR2 FQNEAQ. CDR3 amino acids: CASSLGTEGAEAFF. CDR3 coding DNA: TGTGCCAGCAGCCTAGGGACAGAAGGAGCTGAAGCTTTCTTT.

V gene TRBV12-3 or TRBV12-4 combines with J gene TRBJ2-1; 10 nucleotides match TRBD2. The CDR3 is 18 amino acids. V dropped 3 bases and J dropped 0; count of bases not matched to a gene: 8. CDR3 sequence reads: CASSFPGTSARSYNEQFF. The CDR3 DNA follows: TGTGCCAGCAGTTTCCCCGGGACTAGCGCACGCTCCTACAATGAGCAGTTCTTC.

Turning to this clonotype: Relative to the germline gene, one junction end is altered; a read error may explain this. V and J are TRBV7-9 and TRBJ2-5; 7 positions agree with TRBD1. The CDR3 covers 15 residues. Germline CDR1 SEHNR, CDR2 FQNEAQ (reference sequence). The CDR3, as DNA: TGTGCCAGCAGCTTAGATTTCACAGGGGAAGAGACCCAGCACTTC. It specifies CASSLDFTGEETQHF. Using reference TRBV7-9 and TRBJ2-5 for the parts outside the CDR3, the full variable domain is DTGVSQNPRHKITKRGQNVTFRCDPISEHNRLYWYRQTLGQGPEFLTYFQNEAQLEKSRLLSDRFSAERPKGSFSTLEIQRTEQGDSAMYLCASSLDFTGEETQHFGPGTRLLVL.

In this sample, this clonotype turned up a few times. The gene calls are TRBV7-2 and TRBJ2-3, with D possibly matching TRBD2 (5 bases). The CDR3 is 15 amino acids. V was cut by 2 bases and J by 2 bases, with 11 bases left in between. Germline V gene sequence: CDR1 SGHTA, CDR2 FQGNSA. This chain's CDR3 is CASSLRQRSTDTQYF. The CDR3, as DNA: TGTGCCAGCAGCTTAAGGCAGCGGTCCACAGATACGCAGTATTTT.

This clonotype showed up just a few times. The chain uses TRBV19 and TRBJ2-2, with D maybe TRBD1 (6 bases). CDR1 and CDR2 from the germline V gene are LNHDA and SQIVND (reference sequence). CDR3 length: 15 residues. The V and J ends lost 6 bases and 1 base respectively, with 12 bases between them. CDR3 region: CASSPGQMNTGELFF. The CDR3 nucleotides are TGTGCCAGTAGCCCGGGACAAATGAACACCGGGGAGCTGTTTTTT.

This chain connects TRBV20-1 to TRBJ2-3; 9 bases align to TRBD2. Germline loops: CDR1 DFQATT, CDR2 SNEGSKA (reference sequence). V lost 6 bases to trimming and J lost 2 bases; unmatched junction nucleotides: 3. The CDR3 loop spans 13 amino acids. CDR3 protein: CSARLAVTDTQYF. The CDR3, as DNA: TGCAGTGCCAGACTAGCGGTCACAGATACGCAGTATTTT.